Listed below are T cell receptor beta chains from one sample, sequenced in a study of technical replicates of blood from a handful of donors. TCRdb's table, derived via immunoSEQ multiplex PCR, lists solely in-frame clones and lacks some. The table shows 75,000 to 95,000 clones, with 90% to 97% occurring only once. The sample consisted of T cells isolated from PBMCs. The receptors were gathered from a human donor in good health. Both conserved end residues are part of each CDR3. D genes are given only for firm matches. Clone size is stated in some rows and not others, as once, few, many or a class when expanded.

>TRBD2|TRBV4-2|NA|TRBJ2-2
TGTGCCAGCAGCCAAGGGGCTAGCGGGAGTGGCAACACCGGGGAGCTGTTTTTT
CASSQGASGSGNTGELFF
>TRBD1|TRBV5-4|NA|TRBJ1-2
TGTGCCAGCAGACCCGGGACAGGGCTCTATGGCTACACCTTC
CASRPGTGLYGYTF
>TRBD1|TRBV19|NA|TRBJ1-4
TGTGCCAGTTCCGAGACAGGGACGAGCGAAAAACTGTTTTTT
CASSETGTSEKLFF
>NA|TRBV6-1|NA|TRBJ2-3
TGTGCCACTATACTACAGGGAGCCGATACGCAGTATTTT
CATILQGADTQYF
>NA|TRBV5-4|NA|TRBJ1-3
TGTGCCAGCAGCTTAAACCTAGGGGCCCTCTCTGGAAACACCATATATTTT
CASSLNLGALSGNTIYF
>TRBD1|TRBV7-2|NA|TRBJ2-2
TGTGCCAGCAGCTCGCAGGGGGCGCTGACCACTATGAGGGAGCTGTTTTTT
CASSSQGALTTMRELFF
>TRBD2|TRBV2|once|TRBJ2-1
TGTGCCAGCAGTGCCCGACTAGCGGATAATCCTTACAATGAGCAGTTCTTC
CASSARLADNPYNEQFF
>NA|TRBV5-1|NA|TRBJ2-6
TGCGCCAGCAGCTTGGAAGGGAGCTCTGGGGCCAACGTCCTGACTTTC
CASSLEGSSGANVLTF
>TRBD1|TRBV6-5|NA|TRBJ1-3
TGTGCCAGCAGTTATGGAGGGGGCTATGGAAACACCATATATTTT
CASSYGGGYGNTIYF
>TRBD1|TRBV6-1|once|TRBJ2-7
TGTGCCAGCAGCCTGGGACAGCTTTCTTACGAGCAGTACTTC
CASSLGQLSYEQYF
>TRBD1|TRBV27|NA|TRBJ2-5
TGTGCCAGCAGTTCCCTGACAGGGAGTACAGAGACCCAGTACTTC
CASSSLTGSTETQYF
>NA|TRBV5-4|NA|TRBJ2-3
TGTGCCAGCAGCTTGGAAGGGGTAGCCACAGATACGCAGTATTTT
CASSLEGVATDTQYF
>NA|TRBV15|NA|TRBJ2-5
TGTGCCACTTCCGAGGACATGAACCGGGAGACCCAGTACTTC
CATSEDMNRETQYF
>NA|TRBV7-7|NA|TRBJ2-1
TGTGCTAGCAGCTTAGACGTTGGGACATCTAACTACAATGAGCAGTTCTTC
CASSLDVGTSNYNEQFF
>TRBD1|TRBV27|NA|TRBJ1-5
TGTGCCAGCAGCCCTCGAAGACAGGGGTCCGATAGCAATCAGCCCCAGCATTTT
CASSPRRQGSDSNQPQHF
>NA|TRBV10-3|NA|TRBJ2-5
TGTGCCATCAGTGGGGGTTCGGCGGGACAAGAGACCCAGTACTTC
CAISGGSAGQETQYF
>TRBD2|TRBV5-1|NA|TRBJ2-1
TGCGCCAGCAGCCCGTTAGCGGGAAGGGTCAATGAGCAGTTCTTC
CASSPLAGRVNEQFF
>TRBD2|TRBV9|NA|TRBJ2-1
TGTGCCAGCAGCTACCTCGGCGGGAGGAGGGATGAGCAGTTCTTC
CASSYLGGRRDEQFF
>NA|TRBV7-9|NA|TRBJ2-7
TGTGCCAGCAGCCTGGGCTCCTACGAGCAGTACTTC
CASSLGSYEQYF
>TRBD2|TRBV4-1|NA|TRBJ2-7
TGCGCCAGCAGCCAGCCGTTGAGCGGGAGATACGAGCAGTACTTC
CASSQPLSGRYEQYF
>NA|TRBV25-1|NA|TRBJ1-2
TGTGCCAGCAGTCCAACCCAGGGTCACTATGGCTACACCTTC
CASSPTQGHYGYTF
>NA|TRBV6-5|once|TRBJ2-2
TGTGCCAGCAGTCGATCTCCCCCTATGCCCGGGGAGCTGTTTTTT
CASSRSPPMPGELFF
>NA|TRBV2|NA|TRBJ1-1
TGTGCCAGCACTTATGGTACAGTTAAAACTGAAGCTTTCTTT
CASTYGTVKTEAFF
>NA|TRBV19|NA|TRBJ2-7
TGTGCCAGTACTAACACAGGAAACACCTACGAGCAGTACTTC
CASTNTGNTYEQYF
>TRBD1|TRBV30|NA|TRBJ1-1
TGTGCCTGTCCGGGACAGGGGGCCGGGACTGAAGCTTTCTTT
CACPGQGAGTEAFF
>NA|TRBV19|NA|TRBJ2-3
TGTGCCAGTAGTATATCGGCTAGGTCTACAGATACGCAGTATTTT
CASSISARSTDTQYF
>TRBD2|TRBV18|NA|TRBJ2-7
TGTGCCAGCTCACTCGGGACTAGCGGGAGTCCCTACGAGCAGTACTTC
CASSLGTSGSPYEQYF
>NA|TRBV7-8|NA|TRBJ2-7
TGTGCCAGCAGCTTAGGTTACCGGGAGATCCCCTACGAGCAGTACTTC
CASSLGYREIPYEQYF
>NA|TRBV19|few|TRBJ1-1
TGTGCCAGTAGTGGAATCGGACAGAACACTGAAGCTTTCTTT
CASSGIGQNTEAFF
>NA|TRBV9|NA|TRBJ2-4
TGTGCCAGCAGCACCCCAGGGAAGGCTCAGTACTTC
CASSTPGKAQYF
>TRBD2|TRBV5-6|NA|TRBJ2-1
TGTGCCAGCAGCTTGGGGACTAGCTCCCACAATGAGCAGTTCTTC
CASSLGTSSHNEQFF
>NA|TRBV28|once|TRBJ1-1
TGTGCCAGCAGTTTAGTCAGTGAAGCTTTCTTT
CASSLVSEAFF
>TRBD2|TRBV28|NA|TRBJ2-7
TGTGCCAGCAGTTCGGCCGCTAGCGGGAGACACGAGCAGTACTTC
CASSSAASGRHEQYF
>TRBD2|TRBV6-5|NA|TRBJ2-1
TGTGCCACCCTCCTAGCGGGAGGTCACAATGAGCAGTTCTTC
CATLLAGGHNEQFF
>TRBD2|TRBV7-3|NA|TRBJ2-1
TGTGCCAGCAGGGCGGGAGGGCCTTCCTACAATGAGCAGTTCTTC
CASRAGGPSYNEQFF
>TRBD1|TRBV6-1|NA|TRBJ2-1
TGTGCCAGCAGTGTGAGTTCCGGGACAGACATCTACAATGAGCAGTTCTTC
CASSVSSGTDIYNEQFF
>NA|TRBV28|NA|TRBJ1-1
TGTGCCAGCAGCATTACAGGGAGTGGGACTGAAGCTTTCTTT
CASSITGSGTEAFF
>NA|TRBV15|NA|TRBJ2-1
TGTGCCACCAGCAGCCGTCAGGGGCCCAACAATGAGCAGTTCTTC
CATSSRQGPNNEQFF
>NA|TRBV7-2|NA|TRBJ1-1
TGTGCCAGCAGTCCCCGACGGGTCGCTGAAGCTTTCTTT
CASSPRRVAEAFF
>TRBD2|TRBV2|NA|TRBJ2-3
TGTGCCTGGGGGGGGAGAAGGCTCTCTAGCACAGATACGCAGTATTTT
CAWGGRRLSSTDTQYF
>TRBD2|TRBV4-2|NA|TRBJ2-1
TGTGCCAGCAGCCAAGAGGCCGACTTGGCGGGAGTCGGGGAGCAGTTCTTC
CASSQEADLAGVGEQFF
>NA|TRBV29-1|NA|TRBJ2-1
TGCAGCGTTGAAGATGCCGGGATTTTCTCCTACAATGAGCAGTTCTTC
CSVEDAGIFSYNEQFF
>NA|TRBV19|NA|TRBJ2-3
TGTGCCAGTAGACCGTCAGGGACAGATACGCAGTATTTT
CASRPSGTDTQYF
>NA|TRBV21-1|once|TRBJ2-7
TGTGCCAGAGGTACAGGTGTGGGGTGCAACTACGAGCAGTACTTC
CARGTGVGCNYEQYF
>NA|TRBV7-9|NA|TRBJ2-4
TGTGCCAGCAGGTCAGGGGCGGGAAACATTCAGTACTTC
CASRSGAGNIQYF
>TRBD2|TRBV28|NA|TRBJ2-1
TGTGCCAGCAGTCCGAGCGGGGAATACAATGAGCAGTTCTTC
CASSPSGEYNEQFF
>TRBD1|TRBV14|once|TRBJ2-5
TGTGCCAGCAGCCGACAGGGCGCGACCCAGTACTTC
CASSRQGATQYF
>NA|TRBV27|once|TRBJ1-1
TGTGCCAGCAGTTTAGACAGGAACACTGAAGCTTTCTTT
CASSLDRNTEAFF
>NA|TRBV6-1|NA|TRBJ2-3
TGTGCCAGCATAGCAGCCACAGATACGCAGTATTTT
CASIAATDTQYF
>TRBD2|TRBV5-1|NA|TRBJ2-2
TGCGCCAGCGATCCGGGGGGCGGGGAGCTGTTTTTT
CASDPGGGELFF
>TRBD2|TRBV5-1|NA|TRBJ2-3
TGCGCCAGCAGCAGCGGACTAGCGGGAGATTTTGATACGCAGTATTTT
CASSSGLAGDFDTQYF
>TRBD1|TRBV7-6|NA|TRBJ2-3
TGTGCCAGCAGCTTAGGGACAGGGTGGGAGAAAGGCACAGATACGCAGTATTTT
CASSLGTGWEKGTDTQYF
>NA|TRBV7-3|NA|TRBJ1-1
TGTGCCAGCAGCTTATCACGGGACGGGACTTCTGAAGCTTTCTTT
CASSLSRDGTSEAFF
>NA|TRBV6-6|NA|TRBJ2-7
TGTGCCAGCAGTTACTCCGACTCGATCTACGAGCAGTACTTC
CASSYSDSIYEQYF
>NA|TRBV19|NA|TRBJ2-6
TGTGCCAGTCACCGGGACATGGACTTCTCTGGGGCCAACGTCCTGACTTTC
CASHRDMDFSGANVLTF
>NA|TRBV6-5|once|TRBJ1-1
TGTGCCAGCAGTTATCGCGGCCGCGGTGGATCGGATGCTTTCTTT
CASSYRGRGGSDAFF
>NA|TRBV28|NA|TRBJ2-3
TGTGCCAGCAGTTTAAGCGCACAGATAGCGTCTTTTTTT
CASSLSAQIASFF